This TCR beta chain was documented in a study of early T cells in non-severe SARS-CoV-2 infection. Study as a whole: Unsorted whole-blood RNA was sequenced in bulk, leaving chains unpaired. Study-wide results and limits: Anti-spike CD8 responses were favored in VDJdb matching, and private and CD4 specificities were missed.

Of note for this clonotype: Its antigen is not known.

Attached unique molecular identifiers marked individual cDNA molecules. MiXCR, applied by TCRdb to the 5' RACE reads, yields one record per CDR3 protein. Here the sample spans 15,000 to 25,000 distinct CDR3 sequences, about 4.2% being singletons. Trimming left V 8 bases short and J 5 bases short, with 15 bases between. From germline, CDR1 is SGHTA and CDR2 FQGNSA. The CDR3 has 14 residues. This clonotype was sampled from an adult who was a healthcare worker with PCR-confirmed SARS-CoV-2 infection or an uninfected control (not recorded which). Sample: whole blood. The chain combines TRBV7-2 with TRBJ2-2, with D tentatively TRBD1 (5 bases). DNA of the CDR3: TGTGCCAGCCTAGGGGCAGCAGTTACCGGGGAGCTGTTTTTT. Its translation is CASLGAAVTGELFF.